This T cell receptor beta chain emerged from a study of blood T cell repertoires in COVID-19. For the study at large: Material from acute and convalescent COVID-19 was sourced from the United States, Italy and Spain. Nucleic acid was either cDNA or gDNA, and it came from T cells, B-cell-depleted T cells, or PBMCs.

Between the trimmed V and J ends, which lost 4 bases and 1 base, there was a span of 9 bases. The germline gives CDR1 WSHSY, CDR2 SAAADI. The CDR3 is 14 residues long. Study processing details: Amplification of reference gene primers was used by the study to estimate nucleated cell counts. Profiled with immunoSEQ multiplex PCR; TCRdb holds only in-frame clones, not every one. Clone size and the V and J calls come from that table; the DNA yielded D and trimming. The data contain under 250,000 clones, more than 65% of them singletons. The sequenced sample was peripheral blood. The TCR originated in an elderly woman with acute or convalescent COVID-19. J is TRBJ2-3 and V is TRBV10-2, with D possibly matching TRBD2 (5 bases). The CDR3 region has the DNA TGCGCCAGCAGTGTCGGAGCGGGCACAGATACGCAGTATTTT. This encodes CASSVGAGTDTQYF.